Below are 24 T cell receptor beta chains sequenced from a single sample in a study of CXCR3-negative and CXCR3-positive naive CD8 T cells. Preparation of TRB cDNA libraries relied on 5' RACE carrying UMI labels. TCRdb re-analyzed the 5' RACE reads; it lists each CDR3 protein once, without DNA. Its table records 100,000 to 150,000 distinct CDR3 sequences. The sequencing input was naive CXCR3- CD8+ T cells from blood. As to subset: CD45RO-CCR7+CD27+CD95- naive CD8+ T cells lacking CXCR3 (TNR3-). The receptors here all came from a human donor in good health. Some clones in this sample may be carry-over from other donors' samples.

The chain employs TRBV27 and TRBJ2-3; TCRdb selects TRBD1, and the lack of DNA leaves this call unchecked. Germline values: CDR1 MNHEY, CDR2 SMNVEV (reference sequence). The CDR3 totals 12 residues. CDR3 sequence reads: CASSSGADTQYF.

The chain is built from TRBV14 and TRBJ1-5. Germline V gives CDR1 SGHDN, CDR2 FVKESK. CDR3 length: 14 residues. The CDR3: CASSHQSGNQPQHF. The complete variable domain, with remaining parts taken from reference TRBV14 and TRBJ1-5, reads EAGVTQFPSHSVIEKGQTVTLRCDPISGHDNLYWYRRVMGKEIKFLLHFVKESKQDESGMPNNRFLAERTGGTYSTLKVQPAELEDSGVYFCASSHQSGNQPQHFGDGTRLSIL.

The chain uses TRBV24-1 and TRBJ1-2. Germline assignment: CDR1 KGHDR and CDR2 SFDVKD. The CDR3 contains 13 residues. This CDR3 reads CATQRYANYGYTF.

The chain joins TRBV6-5 to TRBJ2-7. The germline V gene encodes CDR1 MNHEY and CDR2 SVGAGI. CDR3 length: 13 amino acids. This chain's CDR3 is CASSYTGITEQYF.

The chain recombines TRBV9 with TRBJ2-3; without DNA, the TCRdb call of TRBD2 cannot be checked. The CDR3 contains 14 residues. Germline CDR1 SGDLS, CDR2 YYNGEE. CDR3 residues: CASSAWEYTDTQYF.

The chain is built from TRBV10-3 and TRBJ2-7. In germline, CDR1 is ENHRY, CDR2 SYGVKD. This CDR3 is built from 12 residues. CDR3 region: CAISESSYEQYF.

V usage is TRBV4-2 and J usage is TRBJ1-1. The CDR3 length is 13 residues. Germline-derived CDR1 and CDR2 are LGHNA and YNFKEQ. CDR3 sequence reads: CASSQDSYTEAFF.

The rearrangement links TRBV7-9 to TRBJ2-2; TCRdb's D call of TRBD1 is untestable without DNA. CDR3 length: 16 residues. The germline V gene encodes CDR1 SEHNR and CDR2 FQNEAQ (reference sequence). The CDR3 spells CASSFSSGAGSGELFF.

The V call is TRBV27, the J call TRBJ2-7; no DNA is available, so the TRBD2 call from TCRdb remains unchecked. Germline V gene sequence: CDR1 MNHEY, CDR2 SMNVEV (reference sequence). This CDR3 contains 12 residues. The CDR3: CASGLTGGEQYF.

This chain uses TRBV10-3 with TRBJ2-3; TCRdb returns TRBD1, unconfirmable since there is no DNA. The germline CDR1 and CDR2 sequences are ENHRY and SYGVKD. The CDR3 consists of 15 residues. CDR3 sequence reads: CALGTGTASTDTQYF.

V is TRBV10-1 and J is TRBJ2-5; as DNA is missing, the TRBD1 call by TCRdb cannot be tested. This CDR3 region has 17 residues. Germline CDR1 and CDR2: WNHNN and SYGVQD (reference sequence). The CDR3 region is CASSRDRGSPNEETQYF.

The V call is TRBV20-1, the J call TRBJ1-5. CDR3 size: 14 residues. Germline lookup yields CDR1 DFQATT and CDR2 SNEGSKA (reference sequence). The CDR3 is CSASRPGSNQPQHF.

The chain couples TRBV5-5 to TRBJ2-2. The V gene's germline CDR1 is SGHKS and CDR2 YYEKEE (reference sequence). The CDR3 covers 15 residues. The CDR3: CASSPEHRNTGELFF.

The chain employs TRBV29-1 and TRBJ2-3; without DNA, the TCRdb call of TRBD1 cannot be checked. Germline V CDR1 and CDR2: SQVTM, ANQGSEA. This CDR3 comprises 17 residues. The chain's CDR3 is CSVEEPLEGGPRHTQYF.

The rearrangement links TRBV7-9 to TRBJ2-1; absent DNA, TCRdb's TRBD2 call cannot be checked. Germline lookup yields CDR1 SEHNR and CDR2 FQNEAQ (reference sequence). The CDR3 covers 12 residues. The CDR3 protein is CASSTSAGEQFF. Supplemented by reference TRBV7-9 and TRBJ2-1, the full variable domain reads DTGVSQNPRHKITKRGQNVTFRCDPISEHNRLYWYRQTLGQGPEFLTYFQNEAQLEKSRLLSDRFSAERPKGSFSTLEIQRTEQGDSAMYLCASSTSAGEQFFGPGTRLTVL.

V and J are TRBV15 and TRBJ1-5; TCRdb's D gene call, TRBD1, goes unchecked for lack of DNA. The CDR3 length is 14 residues. Germline V gives CDR1 LNHNV, CDR2 YYDKDF (reference sequence). CDR3 sequence: CATTMGQGHQPQHF.

This sequence joins TRBV4-3 and TRBJ2-7; no DNA is available, so the TRBD1 call from TCRdb remains unchecked. CDR1 LGHNA and CDR2 YSLEER come from the germline V gene. The CDR3 sequence is 14 residues long. The CDR3 region is CASSQGQGRDEQYF.

This chain uses TRBV29-1 with TRBJ2-2; the TCRdb call, TRBD1, lacks DNA for checking. This CDR3 contains 14 residues. The germline V gene has CDR1 SQVTM and CDR2 ANQGSEA. The CDR3 sequence: CSVERDSNTGELFF.

This CDR3 reads CSASELAGGPSEQYF. The chain is built from TRBV20-1 and TRBJ2-7; TCRdb calls TRBD2, which cannot be checked without DNA. The CDR3 has 15 amino acids. Per germline, CDR1 DFQATT and CDR2 SNEGSKA (reference sequence).

The V gene is TRBV4-3, the J gene TRBJ2-7; checking the TCRdb D call of TRBD1 is not possible without DNA. From germline, CDR1 is LGHNA and CDR2 YSLEER. CDR3 length: 13 residues. The CDR3 here is CASSQTGQHEQYF.

V gene TRBV12-3 or TRBV12-4 combines with J gene TRBJ2-1; TCRdb selects TRBD1, and the lack of DNA leaves this call unchecked. This CDR3 is built from 15 residues. CDR3 protein: CASSKGQRGYNERFF.

The CDR3 reads CASRGQGSEQFF. V gene TRBV4-1 combines with J gene TRBJ2-1; with no DNA, the TCRdb D assignment of TRBD1 cannot be verified. CDR1 is MGHRA, CDR2 YSYEKL, per germline. The CDR3 covers 12 residues.

The chain is built from TRBV29-1 and TRBJ2-1; TCRdb's D call, TRBD1, is unchecked because there is no DNA. CDR3 size: 11 residues. The germline V gene encodes CDR1 SQVTM and CDR2 ANQGSEA. The CDR3 is CSGDSYNEQFF.

V is TRBV5-1 and J is TRBJ2-7; the D gene TCRdb calls, TRBD2, cannot be checked with no DNA. Germline CDR1 and CDR2: SGHRS and YFSETQ. The CDR3 sequence is 14 residues long. The CDR3 loop reads CASSPGLASYEQYF.